This TCR beta chain was identified during a study of blood T cells in healthy people across ages. The CDR3 is made up of 14 amino acids. CDR1 SEHNR and CDR2 FQNEAQ come from the germline V gene (reference sequence). Study findings and constraints: Changes in expanded clonotypes were possibly confounded, as the CMV status of donors was unknown. Higher diversity and more naive CD4+ cells were features of long-lived donors, compared to aged donors.

With a J-beta primer mix and a sample-barcoded 5' primer, a second PCR ran about 7 to 12 cycles. The template-switch adaptor, which had 12 random nucleotides, put a tag on each cDNA molecule. MiXCR, applied by TCRdb to the 5' RACE reads, yields one record per CDR3 protein. The sample has around 900,000 distinct CDR3 sequences, roughly half seen once. A single count supports this clonotype. What it binds is unknown. The clonotype comes from a woman in her fifties or sixties in good health. Sequencing used blood. The chain combines TRBV7-9 with TRBJ2-5; tentative D call: TRBD2 (5 bases). The tail of the sequence fits TRBJ2-7 better, so the J call may be wrong. As DNA, the CDR3 is TGTGCCAGCAGCTCCGGGATGCAACTCTACGAGCAGTACTTC. The encoded protein is CASSSGMQLYEQYF.